This T cell receptor beta chain was identified in a study of Ad26.COV2.S vaccination and SARS-CoV-2 variants. Study context: The COV1001 Ad26.COV2.S trial arm included the donor.

The data were produced by immunoSEQ multiplex PCR, yet TCRdb's version contains in-frame clones alone and is incomplete. The profile shows about 330,000 clones, roughly 90% of them singletons. Broader study findings: People given the vaccine had a wider spike-specific TCR breadth than placebo recipients did. An underestimation of total T cell responses may have resulted from the TCR breadth and depth analyses.

Treatment denoted: some 19 received Ad26.COV2.S at low or high dose, single or two shots; about 5 received placebo; per-sample allocation not given. Following the first vaccine or placebo injection, samples were taken on day 63. This clone was detected once. Its antigen is not identified. V was clipped by 6 bases and J by 7 bases, with 16 bases between them. Per the germline V gene, CDR1 is MNHEY and CDR2 is SVGAGI. The CDR3 has 14 amino acids. The source was peripheral blood, collected in a trial of Ad26.COV2.S vaccine versus placebo. The J gene is TRBJ2-1, the V gene TRBV6-5; possibly TRBD1 or TRBD2 for D (6 bases each). The TCR sequence derives from a person aged 18-65 years who received the Ad26.COV2.S COVID-19 vaccine or a placebo. Here the CDR3 DNA reads TGTGCCAGCAGGGGAGGCCGTAGGGGGAATGAGCAGTTCTTC. Translating it yields CASRGGRRGNEQFF.